This T cell receptor beta chain emerged from a study of T cell responses to AZD1222 COVID-19 vaccine. TCRdb keeps only in-frame clones here, not all; method: immunoSEQ multiplex PCR. The table shows roughly 150,000 clones, with approximately 94% occurring only once. Germline CDR1 and CDR2: MNHEY and SMNVEV (reference sequence). CDR3 length: 13 residues. The ends were cut back, 4 bases at V and 0 bases at J, with 6 bases in the middle. This chain joins TRBV27 and TRBJ1-1, with unresolved D. The sequence was collected from an adult in good health. The sample was peripheral blood, taken on day 0 of AZD1222 vaccination. The CDR3 loop is CASSYAVNTEAFF. As DNA, the CDR3 is TGTGCCAGCAGTTATGCAGTGAACACTGAAGCTTTCTTT.